This TCR beta chain was sequenced for a study of CD4 and CD8 cells across lung adenocarcinoma regions. TCRdb reprocessed the PCR reads via MiXCR and lists one record per CDR3 protein. The data contain approximately 17,000 distinct CDR3 sequences, about 46% of them singletons. Trimming at V came to 5 bases and at J to 2 bases, leaving 5 bases not matched to a gene. Germline lookup yields CDR1 SGHTA and CDR2 FQGNSA. The CDR3 consists of 15 residues. Samples came from patients with localized non-small cell lung adenocarcinoma. Material for sequencing was CD4+ T cells from the margin of a lung tumor. This rearrangement joins TRBV7-2 to TRBJ2-3, with 9 positions matching TRBD1. The TCR originated in a male donor with lung adenocarcinoma. The CD4 and CD8 labels of this study may be unreliable. CDR3 loop: CASSLTGGYTDTQYF. The CDR3 nucleotides are TGTGCCAGCAGCCTAACAGGGGGCTACACAGATACGCAGTATTTT. Variable domain in full (rest from reference TRBV7-2 and TRBJ2-3): GAGVSQSPSNKVTEKGKDVELRCDPISGHTALYWYRQSLGQGLEFLIYFQGNSAPDKSGLPSDRFSAERTGGSVSTLTIQRTQQEDSAVYLCASSLTGGYTDTQYFGPGTRLTVL.